What follows are 28 T cell receptor beta chains derived from one specimen sequenced in a study of high-grade serous ovarian cancer treatment subgroups. Libraries were prepared by immunoSEQ multiplex PCR; TCRdb keeps only in-frame clonotypes and omits some of them. In the table there are under 1,500 clones, around 77% of which are singletons. Tumor tissue was taken before any definitive surgery or chemotherapy was given. The sample consisted of tumor tissue. Source of these receptors: a human donor with high-grade serous ovarian cancer.

The chain combines TRBV2 with TRBJ1-5; D may be TRBD1 (5 bases). Trimming left V 7 bases short and J 7 bases short, with 11 bases between. The CDR3 sequence is 12 residues long. Germline CDR1 reads SNHLY; CDR2 reads FYNNEI. The CDR3 reads CASNDGDQPQHF. CDR3 DNA: TGTGCCAGCAATGATGGGGACCAGCCCCAGCATTTT.

The rearrangement links TRBV7-2 to TRBJ2-1; D is perhaps TRBD1 (6 bases). Germline V CDR1 and CDR2: SGHTA, FQGNSA. V lost 2 bases and J 6 bases, leaving 17 bases between the germline ends. The CDR3 covers 16 residues. The CDR3 sequence is CASSLMSAGVANEQFF. The CDR3 DNA reads as TGTGCCAGCAGCTTAATGTCGGCAGGGGTTGCCAATGAGCAGTTCTTC. Full variable domain (remainder filled in from reference TRBV7-2 and TRBJ2-1): GAGVSQSPSNKVTEKGKDVELRCDPISGHTALYWYRQSLGQGLEFLIYFQGNSAPDKSGLPSDRFSAERTGGSVSTLTIQRTQQEDSAVYLCASSLMSAGVANEQFFGPGTRLTVL.

The chain carries TRBV7-2 and TRBJ2-7; D is perhaps TRBD1 or TRBD2 (5 bases each). The CDR3 is 15 amino acids. Per the germline V gene, CDR1 is SGHTA and CDR2 is FQGNSA. V was pared by 5 bases and J by 2 bases, with 16 bases between. CDR3 residues: CASSRGTRDPYEQYF. The CDR3 DNA sequence: TGTGCCAGCAGCCGAGGGACCAGGGATCCCTACGAGCAGTACTTC.

V gene TRBV2 combines with J gene TRBJ2-1; 9 nucleotides agree with TRBD2. J lost 8 bases, V lost 6 bases, and 14 bases had no gene match. Germline V gene sequence: CDR1 SNHLY, CDR2 FYNNEI. The CDR3 consists of 16 residues. For the CDR3, the DNA is TGTGCCAGCAGAGCCGCGACTAGCGGTCGGAGGGATGAGCAGTTCTTC. Residues: CASRAATSGRRDEQFF.

The chain joins TRBV19 to TRBJ1-3; 9 nucleotides agree with TRBD1. The length of the CDR3 is 14 residues. With V trimmed by 8 bases and J by 9 bases, 11 bases remained unmatched. CDR1 is LNHDA and CDR2 is SQIVND in the germline V gene (reference sequence). This CDR3 reads CASGDRALGGTIYF. The CDR3 nucleotides read TGTGCCAGTGGGGACAGGGCCCTTGGGGGCACCATATATTTT.

The genes are TRBV19 and TRBJ1-3, with D unresolved. In germline, CDR1 is LNHDA, CDR2 SQIVND (reference sequence). The V and J ends lost 6 bases and 0 bases respectively, with 12 bases between them. The CDR3 has 15 amino acids. As DNA, the CDR3 is TGTGCCAGTAGCTCGACTGCGAACTCTGGAAACACCATATATTTT. Amino acid sequence: CASSSTANSGNTIYF.

V and J are TRBV5-4 and TRBJ1-1, with 10 bases fitting TRBD1. This CDR3 comprises 14 residues. V gave up 4 bases and J gave up 8 bases; unmatched junction bases: 8. Germline V lookup: CDR1 SGHNT, CDR2 YYREEE (reference sequence). This CDR3 is CASSPDRGRVEAFF. The CDR3 nucleotides read TGTGCCAGCAGCCCGGACAGGGGGAGGGTGGAAGCTTTCTTT.

The chain combines TRBV27 with TRBJ2-1, with TRBD2 matching 8 bases. V was pared by 5 bases and J by 4 bases, with 7 bases of the junction left unmatched. In germline, CDR1 is MNHEY, CDR2 SMNVEV (reference sequence). This CDR3 region has 15 residues. The CDR3 region is CASSITSGNYNEQFF. DNA for the CDR3: TGTGCCAGCAGTATCACTAGCGGAAATTACAATGAGCAGTTCTTC.

This clone has a single count. V gene TRBV9 combines with J gene TRBJ2-5; D is perhaps TRBD1 (7 bases). The J call is doubtful: the DNA matches TRBJ2-7 better. Germline V CDR1 and CDR2: SGDLS, YYNGEE. The CDR3 has 17 residues. The CDR3 sequence is CASSQSWRGPGAYEQYF. The CDR3 nucleotides are TGTGCCAGCAGTCAATCTTGGAGGGGGCCCGGGGCCTACGAGCAGTACTTC.

V and J are TRBV6-6 and TRBJ2-2; 7 bases fit TRBD1. The J segment lost 2 bases and the V segment lost 6 bases, leaving 3 bases of the junction unmatched. CDR1 is MNHNY, CDR2 SVGAGI, per germline (reference sequence). This CDR3 is 14 amino acids long. The CDR3 bases are TGTGCCAGCAGGGGACAGATCAACACCGGGGAGCTGTTTTTT. Encoded protein: CASRGQINTGELFF.

CDR3 DNA: TGTGCCAGCTCACCGCCAACAGGGGGCCTCTTCACAGATACGCAGTATTTT. It codes for CASSPPTGGLFTDTQYF. The chain carries TRBV18 and TRBJ2-3; the match to TRBD1 covers 9 bases. CDR1 is KGHSH and CDR2 is LQKENI in the germline V gene. CDR3 size: 17 residues. Trimming removed 3 bases from V and 2 bases from J; junction bases left unmatched: 9.

This clone was seen a few times. CDR3 DNA: TGTGCCACCAGCAGAATCCGGGACGGCCCTACGGAGCAGTTCTTC. It translates to CATSRIRDGPTEQFF. V is TRBV15 and J is TRBJ2-1; the D gene could be TRBD1 or TRBD2 (5 bases each). The length of the CDR3 is 15 residues. Per the germline V gene, CDR1 is LNHNV and CDR2 is YYDKDF (reference sequence). The V end lost 2 bases, the J end lost 10 bases, and 18 bases lay between the germline ends.

The chain couples TRBV2 to TRBJ1-1; 10 bases are shared with TRBD1. CDR1 and CDR2 from the germline V gene are SNHLY and FYNNEI. This CDR3 is built from 12 residues. Unmatched junction bases numbered 2, after V lost 9 bases and J lost 4 bases. DNA for the CDR3: TGTGCCAGTAGGACAGGGGGCACTGAAGCTTTCTTT. The encoded protein is CASRTGGTEAFF.

The CDR3 loop reads CASSYDRLGSQPQHF. Written as DNA, the CDR3 is TGTGCCAGCAGTTACGACCGCCTTGGGAGTCAGCCCCAGCATTTT. The chain is built from TRBV6-5 and TRBJ1-5, with no clear D. The germline gives CDR1 MNHEY, CDR2 SVGAGI. The CDR3 runs to 15 residues. V was shortened by 2 bases and J by 6 bases, with 14 bases between the two germline ends.

The gene calls are TRBV6-5 and TRBJ2-2; the D call may be TRBD1 or TRBD2 (7 bases each). This CDR3 contains 15 residues. V dropped 2 bases and J dropped 6 bases, with 13 bases sitting between them. From germline, CDR1 is MNHEY and CDR2 SVGAGI. DNA for the CDR3: TGTGCCAGCAGTTACGGGGCAGGGGGGGCCGGGGAGCTGTTTTTT. It translates to CASSYGAGGAGELFF.

The chain joins TRBV25-1 to TRBJ2-7; 11 positions match TRBD1. This CDR3 is built from 15 residues. Trimming cost V 5 bases and J 5 bases; bases outside gene matches: 8. Germline values: CDR1 MGHDK, CDR2 SYGVNS. CDR3 loop: CASSLRDRGFNEQYF. CDR3 DNA: TGTGCCAGCAGTCTCCGGGACAGGGGGTTCAACGAGCAGTACTTC.

This chain joins TRBV4-1 and TRBJ1-2, with 7 bases matching TRBD1. Germline assignment: CDR1 MGHRA and CDR2 YSYEKL. V lost 0 bases, J lost 6 bases, and 7 bases stayed unmatched. The CDR3 contains 15 residues. The CDR3 nucleotides are TGCGCCAGCAGCCAAGATCAAGGGGGCTGGGATGGCTACACCTTC. Protein product: CASSQDQGGWDGYTF.

V usage is TRBV10-3 and J usage is TRBJ2-3; D is possibly TRBD1 or TRBD2 (5 bases each). The CDR3 length is 14 residues. Trimming stripped 7 bases from V and 2 bases from J, with 13 bases between. The germline CDR1 and CDR2 sequences are ENHRY and SYGVKD. The CDR3 here is CAIMGLAPTDTQYF. For the CDR3, the DNA is TGTGCCATCATGGGGCTAGCCCCCACAGATACGCAGTATTTT.

The chain has TRBV5-1 and TRBJ2-2, with D maybe TRBD2 (6 bases). The V end lost 0 bases, the J end lost 0 bases, and 9 bases lay between the germline ends. The CDR3 runs 16 residues. Looked up from germline, CDR1 is SGHRS and CDR2 is YFSETQ. CDR3 residues: CASSLDGGANTGELFF. CDR3 nucleotides: TGCGCCAGCAGCTTGGACGGGGGAGCGAACACCGGGGAGCTGTTTTTT.

In this sample, this clone turned up a few times. The V call is TRBV29-1, the J call TRBJ2-1; no clear D gene. V lost 2 bases and J 7 bases, leaving 12 bases between the germline ends. Germline V gene sequence: CDR1 SQVTM, CDR2 ANQGSEA. CDR3 length: 13 amino acids. As DNA, the CDR3 is TGCAGCGTTGAACCCCCTGGCTGGAATGAGCAGTTCTTC. Amino acid sequence: CSVEPPGWNEQFF.

The chain joins TRBV27 to TRBJ2-5; D gene uncertain. Germline CDR1 and CDR2: MNHEY and SMNVEV (reference sequence). Trimming took off 2 bases at V and 5 bases at J, with 9 bases between the two ends. The CDR3 has 13 amino acids. The CDR3 nucleotides are TGTGCCAGCAGTTTAAGTCCCTCGGAGACCCAGTACTTC. Translating it yields CASSLSPSETQYF.

This clone was recorded only once. CDR3 coding DNA: TGTGCCAGCAGTTACGCGGAGGGTAATGAAAAACTGTTTTTT. Amino acids: CASSYAEGNEKLFF. The chain links TRBV6-6 to TRBJ1-4, with unresolved D. The V and J ends lost 2 bases and 4 bases respectively, with 8 bases between them. The CDR3 spans 14 residues. CDR1 and CDR2 from the germline V gene are MNHNY and SVGAGI (reference sequence).

This clone showed up just a few times. The rearrangement joins TRBV4-1 to TRBJ2-3; D is uncertain. V lost 0 bases to trimming and J lost 6 bases, with 4 bases between them. The CDR3 contains 12 residues. Germline loops: CDR1 MGHRA, CDR2 YSYEKL. The DNA of the CDR3 is TGCGCCAGCAGCCAAGACACCGATACGCAGTATTTT. It translates to CASSQDTDTQYF.

The V and J genes are TRBV28 and TRBJ2-5; 8 bases map to TRBD1. CDR1 is MDHEN, CDR2 SYDVKM, per germline. The CDR3 is made up of 17 amino acids. V lost 3 bases to trimming and J lost 4 bases; unmatched junction nucleotides: 13. The CDR3 DNA is TGTGCCAGCAGTTTGGCCGGCGTGCAGGGGGCAGGAGAGACCCAGTACTTC. This codes for CASSLAGVQGAGETQYF.

This clone was recorded only once. The V and J genes are TRBV25-1 and TRBJ2-7; 11 bases line up with TRBD2. This CDR3 spans 16 amino acids. The V gene's germline CDR1 is MGHDK and CDR2 SYGVNS. V dropped 0 bases and J dropped 5; count of bases not matched to a gene: 6. CDR3 nucleotides: TGTGCCAGCAGTGAATATGGAACTAGCGGGAGCCACGAGCAGTACTTC. It translates to CASSEYGTSGSHEQYF.

The rearrangement uses TRBV9 and TRBJ2-5, with D tentatively TRBD1 or TRBD2 (5 bases each). Near its end, the DNA agrees better with TRBJ2-7, so the J call may be wrong. This CDR3 is built from 14 residues. From germline, CDR1 is SGDLS and CDR2 YYNGEE. In nucleotides, the CDR3 is TGTGCCAGCAGCGTAGGAGGGGATGTGGACGAGCAGTACTTC. Translated, it gives CASSVGGDVDEQYF.

The CDR3 DNA follows: TGTGCCAGCAGTGCTGGGGTAGCCAAAAACATTCAGTACTTC. Translation: CASSAGVAKNIQYF. This chain joins TRBV27 and TRBJ2-4; no firm D call. This CDR3 contains 14 residues. Germline V CDR1 and CDR2: MNHEY, SMNVEV (reference sequence). Trimming cost V 5 bases and J 0 bases, with 8 bases left between them.

CDR3 residues: CASSSYVGVDSPLHF. CDR3 in DNA: TGTGCCAGCAGCTCCTATGTGGGGGTTGATTCACCCCTCCACTTT. V and J are TRBV5-4 and TRBJ1-6, with a weak D call TRBD1 (5 bases). Germline-derived CDR1 and CDR2 are SGHNT and YYREEE (reference sequence). Trimming left V 3 bases short and J 8 bases short, with 15 bases between. The CDR3 is made up of 15 amino acids. Full variable domain (missing parts from reference TRBV5-4 and TRBJ1-6): ETGVTQSPTHLIKTRGQQVTLRCSSQSGHNTVSWYQQALGQGPQFIFQYYREEENGRGNFPPRFSGLQFPNYSSELNVNALELDDSALYLCASSSYVGVDSPLHFGNGTRLTVT.